Below are 8 T cell receptor beta chains sequenced from a single sample in a study of metastatic and nonmetastatic thyroid tumors. Each patient came to thyroid surgery without any prior treatment (of any kind). TCRdb recomputed clones from the PCR reads via MiXCR. The sample contains 30,000 to 40,000 clones, about a third of which appear only once. Sequenced: tumor tissue. Receptors originate from a female donor with papillary thyroid cancer or a benign thyroid nodule (not recorded which). Some clones in this sample may be carry-over from other donors' samples.

There are a few counts of this clone. J is TRBJ2-7 and V is TRBV6-6, with 10 positions matching TRBD2. Germline CDR1 MNHNY, CDR2 SVGAGI (reference sequence). This CDR3 is built from 15 residues. V trimming: 2 bases; J trimming: 6 bases; junction bases outside the gene matches: 7. DNA for the CDR3: TGTGCCAGCAGTTACGCGTCTAGCGGGAGCGGCGAGCAGTACTTC. As protein: CASSYASSGSGEQYF.

Judged by abundance, this clone is medium-sized. This sequence joins TRBV20-1 and TRBJ1-2; D might be TRBD1 (5 bases). This CDR3 comprises 14 residues. Germline CDR1 is DFQATT and CDR2 is SNEGSKA (reference sequence). The V and J ends lost 0 bases and 8 bases respectively, with 16 bases between them. DNA for the CDR3: TGCAGTGCTAGAGATCCGGGCAGGGACGTCGGCTACACCTTC. Amino acids: CSARDPGRDVGYTF.

This clone showed up just a few times. Sequence at one end of the junction differs from germline and may be a read error. The J gene is TRBJ2-7, the V gene TRBV12-3 or TRBV12-4; possibly TRBD1 for D (6 bases). CDR3 length: 14 amino acids. The CDR3 region has the DNA TGTGCCAGCAGTTTTTCGGACAGAAACTACGAGCAGTGCTTC. Protein: CASSFSDRNYEQCF.

This clone was observed a few times. The CDR3 region is CASSNNLQGAASYGYTF. The DNA of the CDR3 is TGTGCCAGCAGCAACAACCTACAGGGGGCCGCATCGTATGGCTACACCTTC. The rearrangement joins TRBV11-2 to TRBJ1-2, with 9 bases that match TRBD1. This CDR3 has 17 residues. The J segment lost 5 bases and the V segment lost 5 bases, leaving 15 bases of the junction unmatched. Germline CDR1 is SGHAT and CDR2 is FQNNGV. Looking up the rest from reference TRBV11-2 and TRBJ1-2 gives the full variable domain: EAGVAQSPRYKIIEKRQSVAFWCNPISGHATLYWYQQILGQGPKLLIQFQNNGVVDDSQLPKDRFSAERLKGVDSTLKIQPAKLEDSAVYLCASSNNLQGAASYGYTFGSGTRLTVV.

This chain connects TRBV20-1 to TRBJ2-1; 11 bases map to TRBD2. This CDR3 contains 16 residues. Germline CDR1 reads DFQATT; CDR2 reads SNEGSKA (reference sequence). The junction had 9 bases not matched to a gene; V was cut back by 4 bases and J by 4 bases. The CDR3 protein is CSANGEGTSGYNEQFF. The DNA for the CDR3 is TGCAGTGCTAATGGAGAAGGGACTAGCGGTTACAATGAGCAGTTCTTC.

This clone was recorded a few times. This chain connects TRBV28 to TRBJ2-1; D may correspond to TRBD1 or TRBD2 (6 bases each). The length of the CDR3 is 16 residues. V dropped 7 bases and J dropped 4 bases, with 20 bases sitting between them. Germline V gene sequence: CDR1 MDHEN, CDR2 SYDVKM. The DNA of the CDR3 is TGTGCCAGCATTCCCGGGGGCGGTGGGCCGTACAATGAGCAGTTCTTC. This encodes CASIPGGGGPYNEQFF.

J is TRBJ2-7 and V is TRBV20-1; 13 bases are a match to TRBD2. The junction had 7 bases not matched to a gene; V was cut back by 5 bases and J by 3 bases. Germline values: CDR1 DFQATT, CDR2 SNEGSKA (reference sequence). There are 15 residues in the CDR3. The CDR3 DNA is TGCAGTGCTGGGACATGGACTAGCGGGAGCTACGAGCAGTACTTC. It codes for CSAGTWTSGSYEQYF.

This clone turned up a few times. The chain uses TRBV6-5 and TRBJ1-1, with D possibly matching TRBD1 (6 bases). The CDR3 is 17 amino acids. V lost 0 bases and J 0 bases, leaving 14 bases between the germline ends. The germline gives CDR1 MNHEY, CDR2 SVGAGI. CDR3 in DNA: TGTGCCAGCAGTTACTCGCAAGGGGGAACGGTGAACACTGAAGCTTTCTTT. Residues: CASSYSQGGTVNTEAFF.